This T cell receptor (beta chain) was sequenced during a study of human T cells and chemical hapten exposure. Across the whole study: Slight differences in pooled library volume were the main source of varying TCR yields across samples.

Whole blood, unfractionated, served as the material for total RNA extraction. Study-level findings and limits: The number of TCRs above 1 in 1000 frequency did not change after DPC sensitization.

This clonotype was detected many times. Antigen: not known. CDR1 is SGHRS, CDR2 YFSETQ, per germline. The CDR3 covers 14 residues. V gave up 5 bases and J gave up 3 bases, with 15 bases separating them. Library construction involved attaching unique molecular identifiers to individual cDNA molecules, which allowed quantitative, reproducible TCR counting. TCRdb itself ran the 5' RACE reads through MiXCR, one entry per CDR3 protein. The sample records tens of thousands of distinct CDR3 sequences, 6% to 8.5% being singletons. The chain couples TRBV5-1 to TRBJ2-7; no clear D gene. This sequence was found in a male donor in good health. DNA of the CDR3: TGCGCCAGCAGTCCCGGTTATGGGGACTACGAGCAGTACTTC. This translates into CASSPGYGDYEQYF.